The present TCR beta chain was sequenced within a study of T cell responses to AZD1222 COVID-19 vaccine. General study findings and limits: Most donors were white British and more were female, and clonal diversity was possibly underestimated. Breadth and depth of Spike-specific TCRs rose after two AZD1222 doses.

Comments on this clone: Its matching antigen is unknown.

Profiled with immunoSEQ multiplex PCR; TCRdb holds only in-frame clones, not every one. Among approximately 130,000 clones listed, 93% were seen once. Germline trimming cut 4 bases from V and 2 bases from J; bases unmatched to any gene: 8. CDR3 length: 16 amino acids. Germline CDR1 is SGHTS and CDR2 is YDEGEE. This TCR derives from an adult in good health. The chain links TRBV5-8 to TRBJ2-3, with TRBD1 matching over 9 bases. Source: peripheral blood, taken on day 0 of AZD1222 vaccination. The CDR3 region is CASSTGQGRTTDTQYF. As DNA, the CDR3 is TGTGCCAGCAGCACCGGACAGGGGAGGACCACAGATACGCAGTATTTT.